The source of this T cell receptor (beta chain) is a study of CD8 T cells in ankylosing spondylitis. Study results and limitations: Disease-linked clones reportedly concentrated significantly in matched ankylosing spondylitis synovial fluid. Within ankylosing spondylitis blood, a TCR beta motif made up of seven to nine highly homologous variants appeared to be characteristic.

This clonotype was counted between two and nine times. The antigen remains undetermined. In germline, CDR1 is SGHAT, CDR2 FQDESV (reference sequence). Trimming removed 3 bases from V and 2 bases from J, with 21 bases in between. The CDR3 covers 18 residues. Each CDR3 protein is one row after TCRdb ran MiXCR on the 5' RACE reads. The sample records approximately 39,000 distinct CDR3 sequences, around 10% being singletons. Material for sequencing was synovial fluid, either unsorted or a sorted T cell fraction (not recorded which). The clonotype comes from a male donor with ankylosing spondylitis. The J gene is TRBJ2-3, the V gene TRBV11-1, with D perhaps matching TRBD2 (6 bases). This CDR3 reads CASSFPPVVADFTDTQYF. The DNA of the CDR3 is TGTGCCAGCAGCTTTCCCCCTGTGGTAGCGGATTTCACAGATACGCAGTATTTT.